The present T cell receptor beta chain was sequenced within a study of human T cells and chemical hapten exposure. Overall study: Among samples, TCR yields varied mainly because of small differences in pooled library volume.

Points from the study as a whole: Once DPC sensitization occurred, TCRs above 1 in 1000 frequency showed no change.

The study used a library that attached unique molecular identifiers to individual cDNA molecules. Methods used by the authors: Samples contained a median of about 96,000 TCRs, with a range of about 23,224 to 700,000. TCRdb processed the 5' RACE reads anew with MiXCR; each CDR3 protein has one entry. The V and J calls and clone size come from TCRdb's table, not from the authors' own analysis. The sample lists 130,000 or so distinct CDR3 sequences, 3.5% to 5% occurring once. Germline V gene lookup returns CDR1 LNHDA and CDR2 SQIVND (reference sequence). This CDR3 is built from 16 residues. V gave up 7 bases and J gave up 6 bases; unmatched junction bases: 13. Unfractionated whole blood yielded the extracted total RNA. This clonotype was found many times. The antigen is undetermined.

The V and J genes are TRBV19 and TRBJ1-5, with 9 bases lining up with TRBD1. The TCR was taken from a female donor in good health. CDR3 bases: TGTGCCAGTACCGCCCGACAGGACAGGGGTGTTCAGCCCCAGCATTTT. Protein sequence: CASTARQDRGVQPQHF.